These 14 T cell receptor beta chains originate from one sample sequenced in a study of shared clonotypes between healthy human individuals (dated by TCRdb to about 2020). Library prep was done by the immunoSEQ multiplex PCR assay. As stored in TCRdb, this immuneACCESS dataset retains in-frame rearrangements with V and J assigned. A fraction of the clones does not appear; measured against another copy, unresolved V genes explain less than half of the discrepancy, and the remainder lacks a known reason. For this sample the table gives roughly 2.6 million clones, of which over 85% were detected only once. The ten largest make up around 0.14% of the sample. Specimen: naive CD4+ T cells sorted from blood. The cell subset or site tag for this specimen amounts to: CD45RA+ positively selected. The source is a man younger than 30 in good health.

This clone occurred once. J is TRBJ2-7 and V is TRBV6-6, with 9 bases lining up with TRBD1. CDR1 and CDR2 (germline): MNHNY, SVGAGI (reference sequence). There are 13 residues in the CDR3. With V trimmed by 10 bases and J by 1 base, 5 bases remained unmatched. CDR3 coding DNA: TGTGCCACCCAGACAGGGGGATCCTACGAGCAGTACTTC. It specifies CATQTGGSYEQYF.

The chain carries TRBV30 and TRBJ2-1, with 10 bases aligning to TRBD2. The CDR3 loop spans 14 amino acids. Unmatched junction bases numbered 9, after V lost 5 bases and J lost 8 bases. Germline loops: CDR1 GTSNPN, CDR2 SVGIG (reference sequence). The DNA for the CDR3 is TGTGCCTGGCCGCCTAGCGGGAGTTACCATGAGCAGTTCTTC. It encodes CAWPPSGSYHEQFF. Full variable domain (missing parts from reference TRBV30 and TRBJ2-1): SQTIHQWPATLVQPVGSPLSLECTVEGTSNPNLYWYRQAAGRGLQLLFYSVGIGQISSEVPQNLSASRPQDRQFILSSKKLLLSDSGFYLCAWPPSGSYHEQFFGPGTRLTVL.

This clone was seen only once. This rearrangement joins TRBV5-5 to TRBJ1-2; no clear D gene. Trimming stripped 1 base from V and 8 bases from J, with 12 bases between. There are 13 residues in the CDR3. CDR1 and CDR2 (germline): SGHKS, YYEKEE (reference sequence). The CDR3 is CASSLSHSRGYTF. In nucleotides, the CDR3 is TGTGCCAGCAGCTTGTCACACAGTCGGGGCTACACCTTC.

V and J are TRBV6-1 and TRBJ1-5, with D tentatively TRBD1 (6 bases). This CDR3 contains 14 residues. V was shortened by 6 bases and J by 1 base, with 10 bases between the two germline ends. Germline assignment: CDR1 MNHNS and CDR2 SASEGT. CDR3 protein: CASRQGGSNQPQHF. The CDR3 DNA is TGTGCCAGCAGACAGGGAGGGAGCAATCAGCCCCAGCATTTT.

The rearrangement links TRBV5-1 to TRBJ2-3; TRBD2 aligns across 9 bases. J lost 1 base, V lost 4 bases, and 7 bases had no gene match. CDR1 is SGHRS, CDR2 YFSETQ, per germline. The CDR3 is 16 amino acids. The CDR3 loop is CASSPDSGGRTDTQYF. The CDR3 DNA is TGCGCCAGCAGCCCGGATAGCGGGGGCCGCACAGATACGCAGTATTTT.

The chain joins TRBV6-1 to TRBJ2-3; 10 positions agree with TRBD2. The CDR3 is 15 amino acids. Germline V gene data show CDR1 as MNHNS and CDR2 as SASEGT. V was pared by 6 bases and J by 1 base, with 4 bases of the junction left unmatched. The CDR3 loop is CASSSGLARTDTQYF. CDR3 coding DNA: TGTGCCAGCAGCTCGGGACTAGCGCGCACAGATACGCAGTATTTT.

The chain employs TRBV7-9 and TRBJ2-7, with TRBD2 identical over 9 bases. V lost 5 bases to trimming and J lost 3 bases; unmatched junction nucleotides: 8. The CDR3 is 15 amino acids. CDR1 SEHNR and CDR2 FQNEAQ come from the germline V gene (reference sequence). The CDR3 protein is CASSLAAGGHYEQYF. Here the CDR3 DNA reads TGTGCCAGCAGCCTCGCAGCGGGGGGACACTACGAGCAGTACTTC.

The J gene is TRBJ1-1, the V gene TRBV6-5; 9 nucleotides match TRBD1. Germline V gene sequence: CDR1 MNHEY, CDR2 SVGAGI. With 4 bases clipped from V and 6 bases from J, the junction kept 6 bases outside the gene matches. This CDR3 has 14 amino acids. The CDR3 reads CASSLQGADAEAFF. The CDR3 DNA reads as TGTGCCAGCAGTTTACAGGGGGCGGACGCTGAAGCTTTCTTT.

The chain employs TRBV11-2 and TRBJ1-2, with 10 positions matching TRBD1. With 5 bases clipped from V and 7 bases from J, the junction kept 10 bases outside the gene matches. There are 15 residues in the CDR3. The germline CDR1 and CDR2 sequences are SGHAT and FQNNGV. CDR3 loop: CASSLRQGALGGYTF. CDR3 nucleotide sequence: TGTGCCAGCAGCCTCAGACAGGGGGCGTTGGGTGGCTACACCTTC.

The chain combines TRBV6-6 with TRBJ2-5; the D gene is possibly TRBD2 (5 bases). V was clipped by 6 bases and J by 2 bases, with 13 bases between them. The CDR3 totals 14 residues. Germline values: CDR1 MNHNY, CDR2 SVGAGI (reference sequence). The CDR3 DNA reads TGTGCCAGCAGCCAACTAGAAAGTCAAGAGACCCAGTACTTC. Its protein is CASSQLESQETQYF.

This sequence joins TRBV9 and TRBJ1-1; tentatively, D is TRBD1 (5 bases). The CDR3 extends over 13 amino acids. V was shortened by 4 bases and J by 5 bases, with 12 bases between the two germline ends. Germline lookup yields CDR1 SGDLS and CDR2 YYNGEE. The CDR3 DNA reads TGTGCCAGCAGCCCACAGGACGGGACTGAAGCTTTCTTT. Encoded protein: CASSPQDGTEAFF.

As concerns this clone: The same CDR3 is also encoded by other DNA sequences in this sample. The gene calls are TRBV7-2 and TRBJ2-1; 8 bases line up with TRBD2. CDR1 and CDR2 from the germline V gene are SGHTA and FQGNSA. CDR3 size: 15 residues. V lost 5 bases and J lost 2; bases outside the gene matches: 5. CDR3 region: CASSLTSGTYNEQFF. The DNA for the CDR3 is TGTGCCAGCAGCCTCACTAGCGGTACCTACAATGAGCAGTTCTTC.

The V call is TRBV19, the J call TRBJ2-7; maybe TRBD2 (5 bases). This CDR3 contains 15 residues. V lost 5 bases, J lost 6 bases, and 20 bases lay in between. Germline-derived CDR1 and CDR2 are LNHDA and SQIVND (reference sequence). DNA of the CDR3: TGTGCCAGTAGTCAGGTCCGGGGTCCCCGAGGCGAGCAGTACTTC. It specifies CASSQVRGPRGEQYF.

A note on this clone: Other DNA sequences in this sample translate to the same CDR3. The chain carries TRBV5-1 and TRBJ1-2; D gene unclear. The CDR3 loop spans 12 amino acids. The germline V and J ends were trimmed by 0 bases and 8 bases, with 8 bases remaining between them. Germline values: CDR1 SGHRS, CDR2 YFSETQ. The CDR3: CASSLGVGGYTF. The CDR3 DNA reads TGCGCCAGCAGCTTGGGCGTGGGAGGCTACACCTTC. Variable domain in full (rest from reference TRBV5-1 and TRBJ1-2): KAGVTQTPRYLIKTRGQQVTLSCSPISGHRSVSWYQQTPGQGLQFLFEYFSETQRNKGNFPGRFSGRQFSNSRSEMNVSTLELGDSALYLCASSLGVGGYTFGSGTRLTVV.